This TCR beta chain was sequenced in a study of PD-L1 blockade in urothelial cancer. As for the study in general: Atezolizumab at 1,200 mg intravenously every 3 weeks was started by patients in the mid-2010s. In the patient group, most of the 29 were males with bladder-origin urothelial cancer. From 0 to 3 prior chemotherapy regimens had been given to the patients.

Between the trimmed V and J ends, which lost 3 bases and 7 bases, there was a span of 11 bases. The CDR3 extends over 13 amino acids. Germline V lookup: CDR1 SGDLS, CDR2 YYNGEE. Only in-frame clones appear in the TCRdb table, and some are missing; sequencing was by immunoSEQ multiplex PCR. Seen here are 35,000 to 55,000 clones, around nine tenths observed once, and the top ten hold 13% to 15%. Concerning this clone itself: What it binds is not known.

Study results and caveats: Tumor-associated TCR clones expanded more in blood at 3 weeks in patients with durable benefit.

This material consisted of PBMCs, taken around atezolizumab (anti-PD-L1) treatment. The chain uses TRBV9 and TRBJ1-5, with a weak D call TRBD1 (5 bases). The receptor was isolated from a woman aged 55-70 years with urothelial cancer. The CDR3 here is CASSGGGSQPQHF. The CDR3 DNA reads TGTGCCAGCAGCGGGGGGGGTTCCCAGCCCCAGCATTTT.